The source of this TCR beta chain is a study of blood T cell repertoires in COVID-19. Study context: Samples came from the United States, Italy and Spain, spanning acute and convalescent COVID-19.

Authors' data handling: Scientists estimated how many nucleated cells there were by amplifying reference gene primers. Repertoires were generated with immunoSEQ multiplex PCR, while TCRdb's copy carries only in-frame clones and drops some. V, J and clone size are taken as reported in that table, and D and trimming were inferred from the DNA itself. The sample has roughly 72,000 clones; about 80% are singletons. CDR1 is WNHNN and CDR2 is SYGVQD in the germline V gene (reference sequence). The CDR3 is made up of 14 amino acids. V dropped 4 bases and J dropped 3; count of bases not matched to a gene: 1.

The sequencing input was peripheral blood. This rearrangement joins TRBV10-1 to TRBJ2-7; 12 bases align to TRBD2. The receptor was derived from a woman over 75 with acute or convalescent COVID-19. CDR3 nucleotide sequence: TGCGCCAGCAGTGCTAGCGGGAGGGGCTACGAGCAGTACTTC. Amino acid sequence: CASSASGRGYEQYF.